This TCR beta chain stems from a study of shared clonotypes between healthy human individuals (dated by TCRdb to 2018 to 2021). Some background on the complete study: Three men and two women, aged 18 to 49 years, made up the cohort. Libraries were prepared and TCR repertoires were sequenced by different laboratories using diverse techniques, in order to increase sequencing depth and limit assay-specific biases. For each donor, CD4 naive and CD4 memory were each given three plates, CD8 naive was given two plates, and CD8 memory was given one plate. Per donor, leukapheresis produced somewhere between about 0.9 and 9 billion PBMCs. The study deeply sequenced blood TCR repertoires of five healthy adults to estimate repertoire size and the extent of clonotype sharing between individuals.

The donors were healthy, HIV-negative adults with no recently reported acute infections or vaccinations. Every donor was a Caucasian adult living in Nashville, Tennessee, USA. CD8 memory samples combined magnetically selected CD45RO+ cells with CCR7-negative CD45RA+ effector memory (TemRA) cells. Blood was collected by leukapheresis, and PBMCs were isolated by Ficoll-Histopaque density gradient centrifugation and then cryopreserved in liquid nitrogen vapor phase. Analytical flow cytometry was used to check the purity and quantity of every magnetically sorted T cell population. Each sorted fraction had its genomic DNA isolated and then quantified by UV absorbance on a Nanodrop 2000c. Using the deep immunoSEQ assay, multiplex PCR amplified TCR CDR3 regions from genomic DNA. Extracted genomic DNA from each cell subset was spread evenly across all wells of several immunoSEQ 96-well plates, with each plate serving as a replicate. For sorted subsets, 150 to 250 ng genomic DNA, equal to 25,000 to 35,000 T cell genomes, was loaded into each replicate PCR. Purified libraries were quantified with a Qubit 3.0 fluorometer, sized on a Bioanalyzer 2100, and re-quantified with the KAPA Library Quantification kit. Every immunoSEQ 96-well plate was sequenced on a dedicated single-read 150-cycle Illumina NextSeq 550 flow cell. The original methods were these. The immunoSEQ output contained only junctional sequences without quality scores, so filtering could not match that applied to full-length reads. Sequences were annotated with PyIR, a Python wrapper for IgBLAST v1.9, and V/J genes and CDR3 were assigned using IMGT germline references. Reads were removed for weak V/J assignments (E-value above 1e-6), missing CDR3, stop codons, out-of-frame junctions, or ambiguous translated residues. V3J clonotypes were defined by identical inferred V gene, J gene, and CDR3 amino acid sequence. Percentage overlap between repertoires was computed as shared unique clonotypes divided by the size of the smaller repertoire. RTK rarefaction, the Chao1 estimator, and Recon v2.1 estimates of unobserved clonotypes were used to assess repertoire richness. Generation probabilities for all TCRbeta clonotypes obtained by the gDNA method from a handful of donors were computed using OLGA. In its TCRdb copy, this immuneACCESS table keeps in-frame sequences only and misses some clones. Where compared with another copy, unresolved V genes explain less than half of these, and the others have no known cause. The DNA was the basis for D and trimming; V, J and clone size are from that table. The sample profile shows roughly 660,000 clones; about 92% of them were found once. The ten largest make up 34% of the sample.

Looking up the germline V gene (reference sequence) yields CDR1 SEHNR and CDR2 FQNEAQ. V and J are truncated by 5 bases and 8 bases respectively, leaving an intervening sequence of 15 bases. Its CDR3 holds 14 amino acids, cysteine through phenylalanine. Only the CDR3 part of the read is kept: 42 bases, read in frame from the first base. Overall results and qualifications from the work: Larger estimated clonotype richness was generally found for naive subsets than for memory subsets. Even with the large sequencing depth, rarefaction of the sorted-subset datasets indicated that sequencing was incomplete. Based on pairwise subsampling, the degree of clonotype sharing among donors was expected to be affected by sequencing depth. Higher generation probabilities were observed for clonotypes shared by all four sorted-subset donors than for non-shared clonotypes. Sharing across several donors was observed for around 5% of naive CD4, 3.5% of naive CD8, roughly 2.3% of memory CD4, and about 0.38% of memory CD8 clonotypes. Only blood was sampled, and tissue TCR repertoires likely differ from those in blood. The genetic and exposure-history diversity represented was limited by the small number of donors.

The count of this clone is one. Its antigen target is currently unknown. No base qualities exist here, and no much larger clone lies one base off it. Sequencing used memory CD8+ T cells from PBMCs. The cell subset or site tag for this specimen amounts to: CD45RO+ cells pooled with CCR7-negative TemRA cells. The chain employs TRBV7-9 and TRBJ1-4, with TRBD1 perhaps the D gene, on 5 matching bases. The source is a man younger than 35 in good health. Some clones in this sample may be carry-over from other donors' samples. The CDR3 amino acid sequence is: CASSPTQGGEKLFF. The DNA is as follows: TGTGCCAGCAGCCCGACCCAGGGTGGAGAAAAACTGTTTTTT.